These T cell receptor beta chains were read from a single sample in a study of blood T cell repertoires in COVID-19. Only in-frame clones appear in the TCRdb table, and some are missing; sequencing was by immunoSEQ multiplex PCR. The sample holds hundreds of thousands of clones, about 85% seen once. The sample was peripheral blood. These receptors were obtained from a woman older than 75 with acute or convalescent COVID-19. CDR3s include the opening cysteine and the closing phenylalanine or tryptophan. A D gene is named only where the DNA matches it firmly. Some rows have no size entry. The others give once, few or many, or a class for an expanded clone.

>TRBV6-1|.|TRBJ2-3|TRBD2
CASSGGLAGGTLDTQYF
TGTGCCAGCAGTGGGGGACTAGCGGGGGGCACCTTGGATACGCAGTATTTT
>TRBV7-9|.|TRBJ2-3|.
CASSLALSTDTQYF
TGTGCCAGCAGCTTAGCACTTAGCACAGATACGCAGTATTTT
>TRBV21-1|.|TRBJ2-2|.
CASSKMKQGSGGELFF
TGTGCCAGCAGCAAAATGAAACAGGGATCAGGCGGGGAGCTGTTTTTT
>TRBV27|.|TRBJ2-1|.
CASSPGSGSSYNEQFF
TGTGCCAGCAGTCCCGGTAGCGGCAGCTCCTACAATGAGCAGTTCTTC
>TRBV7-2|.|TRBJ1-2|.
CASTPWEGDLDGYTF
TGTGCCAGCACCCCCTGGGAAGGGGATTTGGATGGCTACACCTTC
>TRBV2|.|TRBJ2-7|.
CASSGSGPPYEQYF
TGTGCCAGCAGCGGTAGCGGTCCCCCCTACGAGCAGTACTTC
>TRBV15|.|TRBJ2-4|TRBD2
CATSREAGGLRLAKNIQYF
TGTGCCACCAGCAGAGAGGCGGGAGGGCTAAGGTTAGCCAAAAACATTCAGTACTTC
>TRBV6-6|once|TRBJ1-2|TRBD1
CASSRQGPNYGYTF
TGTGCCAGCAGTCGACAGGGCCCTAACTATGGCTACACCTTC
>TRBV15|.|TRBJ2-7|.
CATSPEHRVNYEQYF
TGTGCCACCAGTCCCGAGCACAGGGTTAACTACGAGCAGTACTTC
>TRBV5-4|.|TRBJ1-2|.
CASSLTLVDGYTF
TGTGCCAGCAGCTTAACCCTAGTGGATGGCTACACCTTC
>TRBV21-1|.|TRBJ1-4|.
CASSLGYRFNEKLFF
TGTGCCAGCAGCCTAGGCTACCGATTTAATGAAAAACTGTTTTTT
>TRBV6-5|.|TRBJ1-1|.
CASTGHSREAFF
TGTGCCAGCACAGGACATTCGCGCGAAGCTTTCTTT
>TRBV5-1|.|TRBJ1-6|.
CASSLAGLQLNSPLHF
TGCGCCAGCAGCTTGGCAGGCCTTCAACTTAATTCACCCCTCCACTTT
>TRBV27|.|TRBJ2-3|TRBD2
CASQAGTSGWDTDTQYF
TGTGCCAGCCAAGCCGGGACTAGCGGATGGGACACAGATACGCAGTATTTT
>TRBV7-2|.|TRBJ2-3|TRBD2
CASSLGPSGSTDTQYF
TGTGCCAGCAGCTTAGGTCCTAGCGGGAGCACAGATACGCAGTATTTT